The sample holds a few counts of the clone carrying this TCR beta chain. The source of the sample is a study of control samples from healthy donors and cancer patients. Using immunoSEQ multiplex PCR, the repertoire was profiled, and TCRdb retains in-frame clones only, with some absent. The sample includes about 45,000 clones, just over 70% seen only once; the top ten take 17%. Germline values: CDR1 SGDLS, CDR2 YYNGEE. The V and J ends lost 0 bases and 3 bases, in that order; junction bases with no gene match: 6. CDR3 length equals 15 residues. Source material: formalin-fixed, paraffin-embedded tissue. The TCR sequence derives from a male donor with melanoma. The chain uses TRBV9 and TRBJ2-7; 7 nucleotides match TRBD1. In DNA, the CDR3 is TGTGCCAGCAGCGTAGGACCCTGGGACAGCTACGAGCAGTACTTC. It specifies CASSVGPWDSYEQYF.